This T cell receptor (beta chain) emerged from a study of T-cell reconstitution after alpha-beta-depleted transplantation in children. Trimming took 2 bases from V and 4 from J, leaving 8 bases between them. The CDR3 is 13 residues long. This clonotype was detected many times. The library targeted TCRbeta and was prepared with unique molecular identifiers. One entry per CDR3 protein, called by TCRdb with MiXCR from the PCR reads. This repertoire shows 500,000 or so distinct CDR3 sequences, approximately 32% found once; its top ten account for around 2.5%. The TCR comes from a human donor who donated a stem cell graft to a child with aplastic anemia. The V call is TRBV12-3 or TRBV12-4, the J call TRBJ2-5; D possibly matches TRBD1 or TRBD2 (6 bases each). The sequencing here drew on PBMCs from the stem cell graft donor, taken from the stem cell graft. The CDR3 DNA sequence: TGTGCCAGCAGTTTACGGGGGCGAGAGACCCAGTACTTC. The encoded protein is CASSLRGRETQYF.